The clone carrying this TCR beta chain was detected a few times. The antigen remains undetermined. The sample comes from a study of cytomegalovirus exposure and HLA in healthy donors. The PCR ran on 60 Vbeta and 13 Jbeta primers. The data were produced by immunoSEQ multiplex PCR, yet TCRdb's version contains in-frame clones alone and is incomplete. The sample contains around 120,000 clones, 79% of which appear only once. The V and J ends lost 5 bases and 1 base, in that order; junction bases with no gene match: 12. CDR1 is LNHDA and CDR2 is SQIVND in the germline V gene (reference sequence). The length of the CDR3 is 17 residues. The study, taken as a whole, reports: The study designated 150 to 200 TCR beta chains cytomegalovirus-associated. In a later analysis, productive TCRs from donors in an Asian-associated ancestry cluster reportedly carried fewer N-insertions than the cohort mean. It was assumed in the presence/absence analyses that sequencing depth was roughly uniform across donors.

The sequence came from a man aged 18 to 29 in good health and CMV-seronegative. What was sequenced was PBMCs. The rearrangement links TRBV19 to TRBJ1-1; 8 bases map to TRBD1. The CDR3 spells CASSAGQGSFKNTEAFF. In DNA form, the CDR3 reads TGTGCCAGTAGTGCCGGACAGGGAAGTTTTAAGAACACTGAAGCTTTCTTT.